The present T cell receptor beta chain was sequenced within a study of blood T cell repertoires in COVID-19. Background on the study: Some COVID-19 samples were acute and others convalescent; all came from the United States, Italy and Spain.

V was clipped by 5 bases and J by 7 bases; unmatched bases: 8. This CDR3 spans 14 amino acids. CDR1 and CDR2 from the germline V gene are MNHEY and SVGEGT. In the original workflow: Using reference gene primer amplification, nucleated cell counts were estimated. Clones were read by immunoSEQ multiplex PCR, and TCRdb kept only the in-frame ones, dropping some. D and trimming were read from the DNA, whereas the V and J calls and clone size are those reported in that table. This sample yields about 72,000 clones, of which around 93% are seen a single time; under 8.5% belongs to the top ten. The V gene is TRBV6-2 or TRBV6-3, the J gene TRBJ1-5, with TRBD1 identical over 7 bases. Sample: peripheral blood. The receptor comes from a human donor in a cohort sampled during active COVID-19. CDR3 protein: CASSSPGQIQPQHF. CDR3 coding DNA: TGTGCCAGCAGTAGTCCGGGACAGATACAGCCCCAGCATTTT.